This T cell receptor (beta chain) was identified in a study of blood T cell repertoires in COVID-19. Study summary: There were acute and convalescent COVID-19 samples, and they came from the United States, Italy and Spain. Sources were T cells, B-cell-depleted T cells, or PBMCs; the material itself was cDNA or gDNA.

The CDR3 runs 17 residues. With V trimmed by 0 bases and J by 3 bases, 10 bases remained unmatched. Germline V gene data show CDR1 as SGDLS and CDR2 as YYNGEE. Original data processing: Amplification of reference gene primers provided the estimated nucleated cell counts. The method was immunoSEQ multiplex PCR; TCRdb's version includes in-frame clones alone and lacks a portion of them. That table gives V, J and clone size, and the DNA gave D and trimming. The repertoire holds about 190,000 clones, about four fifths seen once, with less than 7% in the top ten. Sequencing input: peripheral blood. The chain combines TRBV9 with TRBJ1-1; TRBD1 aligns across 8 bases. This TCR was recovered from a man in his 60s with acute or convalescent COVID-19. CDR3 nucleotides: TGTGCCAGCAGCGTAGCCGTAATAGGGACAGGAGACACTGAAGCTTTCTTT. It yields the protein CASSVAVIGTGDTEAFF.